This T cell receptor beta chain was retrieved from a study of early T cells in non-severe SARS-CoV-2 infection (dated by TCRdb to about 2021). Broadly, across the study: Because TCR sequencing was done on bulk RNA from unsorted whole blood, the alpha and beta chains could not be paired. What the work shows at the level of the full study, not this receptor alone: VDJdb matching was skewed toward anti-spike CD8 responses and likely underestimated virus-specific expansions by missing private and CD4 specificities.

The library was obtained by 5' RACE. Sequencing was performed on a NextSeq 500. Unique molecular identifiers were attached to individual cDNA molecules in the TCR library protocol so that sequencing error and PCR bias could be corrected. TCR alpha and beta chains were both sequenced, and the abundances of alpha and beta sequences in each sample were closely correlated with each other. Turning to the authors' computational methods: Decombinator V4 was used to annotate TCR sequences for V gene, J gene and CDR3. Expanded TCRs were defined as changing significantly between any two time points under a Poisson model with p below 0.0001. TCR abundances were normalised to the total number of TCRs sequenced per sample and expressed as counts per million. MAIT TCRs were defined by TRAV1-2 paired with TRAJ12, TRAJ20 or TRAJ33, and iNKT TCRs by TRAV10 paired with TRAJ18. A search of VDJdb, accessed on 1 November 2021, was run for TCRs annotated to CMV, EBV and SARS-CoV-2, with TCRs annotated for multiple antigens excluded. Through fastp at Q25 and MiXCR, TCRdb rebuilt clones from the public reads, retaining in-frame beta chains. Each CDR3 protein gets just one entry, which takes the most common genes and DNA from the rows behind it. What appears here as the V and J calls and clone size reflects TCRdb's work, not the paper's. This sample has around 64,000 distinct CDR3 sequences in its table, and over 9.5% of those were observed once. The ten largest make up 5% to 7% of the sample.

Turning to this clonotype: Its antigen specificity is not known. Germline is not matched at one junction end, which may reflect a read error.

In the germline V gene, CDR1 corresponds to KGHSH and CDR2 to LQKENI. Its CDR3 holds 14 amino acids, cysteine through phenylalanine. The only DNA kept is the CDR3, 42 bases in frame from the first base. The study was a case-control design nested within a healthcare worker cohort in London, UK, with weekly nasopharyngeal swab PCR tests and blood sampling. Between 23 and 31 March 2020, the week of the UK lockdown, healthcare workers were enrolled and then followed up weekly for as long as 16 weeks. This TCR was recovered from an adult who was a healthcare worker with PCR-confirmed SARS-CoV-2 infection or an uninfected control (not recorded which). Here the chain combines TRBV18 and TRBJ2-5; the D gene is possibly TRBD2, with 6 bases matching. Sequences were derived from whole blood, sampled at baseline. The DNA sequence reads TGTGCCAGCGCACCCGCAGGGCGGGGAGAGACCCAGTACTTC. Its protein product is CASAPAGRGETQYF.